These 19 T cell receptor beta chains were all obtained from the same sample, sequenced in a study of Ad26.COV2.S vaccination and SARS-CoV-2 variants. Produced via immunoSEQ multiplex PCR; TCRdb's table is partial and in-frame only. The sample lists about 680,000 clones, around 89% occurring once. Specified treatment: around 19 received Ad26.COV2.S at low or high dose, single or two shots; a few received placebo; per-sample allocation not given. Sampling took place 63 days after the first vaccine or placebo injection. Sequencing used peripheral blood, obtained in a trial of Ad26.COV2.S vaccine versus placebo. The source of these receptors is a person between 18 and 60 years old who received the Ad26.COV2.S COVID-19 vaccine or a placebo.

Points on this clone: This sample also contains other DNA sequences that code for the same CDR3. V usage is TRBV19 and J usage is TRBJ1-2; tentative D call: TRBD1 (5 bases). The V gene's germline CDR1 is LNHDA and CDR2 SQIVND (reference sequence). V gave up 3 bases and J gave up 5 bases, with 7 bases separating them. The CDR3 runs 12 residues. DNA for the CDR3: TGTGCCAGTAGTATGGGGGATTATGGCTACACCTTC. Its protein product is CASSMGDYGYTF.

The CDR3 nucleotides are TGTGCCAGCAGCCAAACCAGGGCCCGGAACACTGAAGCTTTCTTT. Translating gives CASSQTRARNTEAFF. This chain links TRBV4-2 with TRBJ1-1, with a tentative D call TRBD1 (5 bases). CDR1 LGHNA and CDR2 YNFKEQ come from the germline V gene. CDR3 size: 15 residues. Trimming took off 2 bases at V and 1 base at J, with 11 bases between the two ends.

There are a few counts of this clone. The V and J genes are TRBV2 and TRBJ1-6; 10 bases match TRBD1. Germline V gene data show CDR1 as SNHLY and CDR2 as FYNNEI. The CDR3 runs to 15 residues. V was pared by 5 bases and J by 9 bases, with 7 bases of the junction left unmatched. The CDR3 region is CASSLPGQGPSPLHF. The CDR3 bases are TGTGCCAGCAGTCTACCGGGACAGGGGCCTTCACCCCTCCACTTT.

This clone was detected a few times. The gene calls are TRBV29-1 and TRBJ2-7; 8 nucleotides line up with TRBD1. Per the germline V gene, CDR1 is SQVTM and CDR2 is ANQGSEA. The CDR3 contains 14 residues. With V trimmed by 6 bases and J by 0 bases, 7 bases remained unmatched. In DNA form, the CDR3 reads TGCAGCGTCGGTACAGGGGGTAGCTCCTACGAGCAGTACTTC. Translated: CSVGTGGSSYEQYF.

In DNA, the CDR3 is TGTGCCAGCTCTCATAGCAGGGCCGACTCTGGAAACACCATATATTTT. Protein product: CASSHSRADSGNTIYF. The chain recombines TRBV18 with TRBJ1-3; possibly TRBD1 for D (5 bases). Germline V gene sequence: CDR1 KGHSH, CDR2 LQKENI. The CDR3 extends over 16 amino acids. Deletions cut 6 bases from V and 0 bases from J, with 15 bases between.

The V and J genes are TRBV7-9 and TRBJ1-2; TRBD1 is a possible D gene (6 bases). The CDR3 is 12 amino acids. Germline values: CDR1 SEHNR, CDR2 FQNEAQ (reference sequence). With 5 bases removed from V and 8 bases from J, the gap between germline ends came to 12 bases. CDR3 sequence (DNA): TGTGCCAGCAGCCGGGGGGCGGTAGGCTACACCTTC. It translates to CASSRGAVGYTF.

This chain uses TRBV6-5 with TRBJ1-2, with 8 positions matching TRBD1. The CDR3 has 14 amino acids. Germline V gene data show CDR1 as MNHEY and CDR2 as SVGAGI. V trimming: 6 bases; J trimming: 7 bases; junction bases outside the gene matches: 10. The CDR3 loop reads CASSQPYRGAGYTF. In DNA, the CDR3 is TGTGCCAGCAGCCAACCCTACAGGGGGGCTGGCTACACCTTC.

As concerns this clone: This sample includes further DNA sequences coding for the same CDR3. This chain joins TRBV19 and TRBJ1-5, with D possibly being TRBD1 (5 bases). This CDR3 has 14 residues. CDR1 LNHDA and CDR2 SQIVND come from the germline V gene (reference sequence). V lost 3 bases and J lost 3, with 9 bases in between. This chain's CDR3 is CASSIRDYNQPQHF. The CDR3 DNA reads as TGTGCCAGTAGTATTCGGGACTACAATCAGCCCCAGCATTTT.

V gene TRBV7-2 combines with J gene TRBJ2-6, with unresolved D. CDR1 SGHTA and CDR2 FQGNSA come from the germline V gene. The CDR3 totals 19 residues. V was cut by 8 bases and J by 0 bases, with 23 bases left in between. CDR3 in DNA: TGTGCCAGCTCCTCCCAAGTAGTTTTAGCTGGCTCTGGGGCCAACGTCCTGACTTTC. Amino acid sequence: CASSSQVVLAGSGANVLTF. Full variable domain (rest looked up from reference TRBV7-2 and TRBJ2-6): GAGVSQSPSNKVTEKGKDVELRCDPISGHTALYWYRQSLGQGLEFLIYFQGNSAPDKSGLPSDRFSAERTGGSVSTLTIQRTQQEDSAVYLCASSSQVVLAGSGANVLTFGAGSRLTVL.

V is TRBV3-1 (or the pseudogene TRBV3-2) and J is TRBJ2-7; the D gene could be TRBD1 or TRBD2 (5 bases each). This CDR3 has 14 amino acids. Trimming took 0 bases from V and 7 from J, leaving 13 bases between them. CDR1 and CDR2 from the germline V gene are LGHDT and YNNKEL (reference sequence). CDR3 region: CASSQDPGRWEQYF. The CDR3 bases are TGTGCCAGCAGCCAAGACCCGGGGCGATGGGAGCAGTACTTC.

Comments on this clone: Other nucleotide sequences in the sample specify the same CDR3. The rearrangement joins TRBV30 to TRBJ1-2, with a possible D match to TRBD1 (6 bases). The CDR3 has 14 residues. CDR1 is GTSNPN and CDR2 is SVGIG in the germline V gene (reference sequence). The V gene lost 0 bases and the J gene lost 8 bases, with 16 bases spanning the gap. The CDR3 DNA reads as TGTGCCTGGAGTGTACGGTGGGGGGCGGGGGGCTACACCTTC. Its translation: CAWSVRWGAGGYTF.

The DNA of the CDR3 is TGCGCCAGCAGCGGCGGGACTCCGGATAATGAGCAGTTCTTC. It translates to CASSGGTPDNEQFF. This chain connects TRBV5-1 to TRBJ2-1, with D perhaps matching TRBD2 (6 bases). Germline loops: CDR1 SGHRS, CDR2 YFSETQ. V lost 4 bases and J lost 7, with 15 bases in between. CDR3 size: 14 residues.

The V and J genes are TRBV5-1 and TRBJ1-1; D is unresolved. Per the germline V gene, CDR1 is SGHRS and CDR2 is YFSETQ. With 0 bases removed from V and 0 bases from J, the gap between germline ends came to 12 bases. The CDR3 spans 16 residues. The DNA for the CDR3 is TGCGCCAGCAGCTTGGCAGCGTGGACCATGAACACTGAAGCTTTCTTT. It translates to CASSLAAWTMNTEAFF.

The chain carries TRBV5-1 and TRBJ2-3, with 8 bases fitting TRBD1. The CDR3 consists of 13 residues. V trimming: 3 bases; J trimming: 6 bases; junction bases outside the gene matches: 3. Germline V CDR1 and CDR2: SGHRS, YFSETQ. CDR3 residues: CASSSTGADTQYF. For the CDR3, the DNA is TGCGCCAGCAGCTCGACAGGGGCCGATACGCAGTATTTT.

CDR3 in DNA: TGTGCCACCAGTGACTCTCAGGGGGCTGGAGAGACCCAGTACTTC. Translating gives CATSDSQGAGETQYF. This chain links TRBV24-1 with TRBJ2-5; 8 positions agree with TRBD1. V shed 4 bases and J 4 bases; nucleotides not matched to a gene: 7. This CDR3 spans 15 amino acids. Germline values: CDR1 KGHDR, CDR2 SFDVKD.

The chain is built from TRBV30 and TRBJ1-6; 10 bases are a match to TRBD1. The CDR3 totals 18 residues. From germline, CDR1 is GTSNPN and CDR2 SVGIG (reference sequence). V gave up 4 bases and J gave up 0 bases; unmatched junction bases: 9. The CDR3 DNA reads TGTGCCTGGAACCGGGGACAGGGGATAAGCTCCTATAATTCACCCCTCCACTTT. Protein sequence: CAWNRGQGISSYNSPLHF.

This chain links TRBV10-3 with TRBJ2-3; TRBD2 agrees at 7 bases. Unmatched junction bases numbered 6, after V lost 0 bases and J lost 6 bases. The CDR3 totals 15 residues. The germline gives CDR1 ENHRY, CDR2 SYGVKD. In DNA form, the CDR3 reads TGTGCCATCAGTGAGTCGGGGGGGTGGGCGGATACGCAGTATTTT. Translation gives CAISESGGWADTQYF.

A remark on this clone: A junction boundary mismatches the germline segment, possibly from a read error. CDR3: CLGQDTQYF. In DNA form, the CDR3 reads TGCCTCGGACAAGATACGCAGTATTTT. The V call is TRBV30, the J call TRBJ2-3, with a tentative D call TRBD1 (5 bases). The CDR3 length is 9 residues. The germline CDR1 and CDR2 sequences are GTSNPN and SVGIG (reference sequence).

This rearrangement joins TRBV7-9 to TRBJ1-4, with D perhaps TRBD1 (6 bases). The CDR3 is 15 residues long. The germline gives CDR1 SEHNR, CDR2 FQNEAQ (reference sequence). Trimming removed 7 bases from V and 7 bases from J, with 19 bases in between. The CDR3 nucleotides read TGTGCCAGCACCCCTCCTGGGACAACTCTTGAAAAACTGTTTTTT. This sequence encodes CASTPPGTTLEKLFF.